The clone carrying this T cell receptor beta chain was detected ten times or more. The data stem from a study of spatial heterogeneity in lung cancer. MiXCR was run by TCRdb on the 5' RACE reads, yielding one entry per CDR3 protein. Here the sample spans around 19,000 distinct CDR3 sequences, 19% being singletons. V was shortened by 1 base and J by 4 bases, with 6 bases between the two germline ends. The V gene's germline CDR1 is LGHDT and CDR2 YNNKEL (reference sequence). The CDR3 covers 13 residues. Time point specified: sample taken at primary tumor resection. The authors sequenced whole RNA from tumor, nontumor lung or frozen PBMC without sorting.

This TCR derives from a male donor with early-stage non-small cell lung cancer. V and J are TRBV3-1 and TRBJ2-3; perhaps TRBD1 as D (5 bases). The source material was PBMCs, sampled at surgery. The CDR3 region is CASSQVRADTQYF. CDR3 in DNA: TGTGCCAGCAGCCAAGTCAGGGCAGATACGCAGTATTTT.